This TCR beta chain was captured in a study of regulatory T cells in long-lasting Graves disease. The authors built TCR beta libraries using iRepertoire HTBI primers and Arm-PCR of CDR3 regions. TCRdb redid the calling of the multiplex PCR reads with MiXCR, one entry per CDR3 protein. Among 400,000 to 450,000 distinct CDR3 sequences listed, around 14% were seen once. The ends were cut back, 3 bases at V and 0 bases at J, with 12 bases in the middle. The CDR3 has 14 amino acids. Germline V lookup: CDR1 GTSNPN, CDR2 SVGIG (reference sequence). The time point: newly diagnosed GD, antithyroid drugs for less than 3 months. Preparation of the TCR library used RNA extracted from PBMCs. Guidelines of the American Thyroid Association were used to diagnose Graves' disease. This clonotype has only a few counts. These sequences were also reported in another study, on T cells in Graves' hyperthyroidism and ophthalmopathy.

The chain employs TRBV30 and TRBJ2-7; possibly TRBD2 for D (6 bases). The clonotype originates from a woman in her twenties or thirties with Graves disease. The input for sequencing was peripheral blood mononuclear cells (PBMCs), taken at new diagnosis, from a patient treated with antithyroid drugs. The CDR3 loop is CAWRRDGSSYEQYF. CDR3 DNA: TGTGCCTGGAGAAGGGACGGGAGCTCCTACGAGCAGTACTTC.